These 20 T cell receptor beta chains came from one sample sequenced in a study of radiation and T cells in renal cell carcinoma. Documented time point: blood 4 weeks post-SBRT, at nephrectomy. Stated treatment: 15 Gy SBRT to primary tumor, nephrectomy 4 weeks later. This table comes from immunoSEQ multiplex PCR, and its TCRdb copy is limited to in-frame clones, with some not included. The sample has 120,000 to 150,000 clones; about 86% are singletons. The sample was blood, taken from a patient whose treatment included radiotherapy and nephrectomy. These receptors originate from a woman aged 50 to 65 with renal cell carcinoma.

V is TRBV10-3 and J is TRBJ2-1; 9 bases align to TRBD2. From germline, CDR1 is ENHRY and CDR2 SYGVKD. V shed 6 bases and J 6 bases; nucleotides not matched to a gene: 9. This CDR3 has 15 amino acids. This CDR3 reads CAIRQTSGAPNEQFF. Written as DNA, the CDR3 is TGTGCCATCAGACAGACTAGCGGCGCCCCCAATGAGCAGTTCTTC.

The CDR3 DNA is TGTGCCACCAGCCCCCGAGGGCAGGGTTTCAATCAGCCCCAGCATTTT. This translates into CATSPRGQGFNQPQHF. This chain connects TRBV15 to TRBJ1-5; a possible D gene is TRBD1 (5 bases). V lost 5 bases and J lost 3, with 17 bases in between. The CDR3 runs to 16 residues. Germline CDR1 LNHNV, CDR2 YYDKDF (reference sequence).

This clone was detected ten times or more. V is TRBV25-1 and J is TRBJ1-5; D gene ambiguous. Trimming shortened V by 8 bases and J by 4 bases, and 15 bases separated the two germline ends. The CDR3 consists of 14 residues. Germline-derived CDR1 and CDR2 are MGHDK and SYGVNS. CDR3 DNA: TGTGCCAGCGGAGAACCCAGTAGGAATCAGCCCCAGCATTTT. Encoded protein: CASGEPSRNQPQHF.

This clone was detected only once. This chain uses TRBV2 with TRBJ1-3; D gene uncertain. The CDR3 contains 13 residues. Trimming took 4 bases from V and 2 from J, leaving 6 bases between them. Per the germline V gene, CDR1 is SNHLY and CDR2 is FYNNEI. The CDR3 sequence: CASSVGPGNTIYF. The CDR3 DNA is TGTGCCAGCAGTGTAGGCCCTGGAAACACCATATATTTT.

This clone was counted between two and nine times. J is TRBJ2-5 and V is TRBV4-2; TRBD2 aligns across 7 bases. V gave up 2 bases and J gave up 5 bases; unmatched junction bases: 5. Germline V CDR1 and CDR2: LGHNA, YNFKEQ. CDR3 length equals 14 residues. CDR3 loop: CASSQPGEGETQYF. In nucleotides, the CDR3 is TGTGCCAGCAGCCAACCCGGGGAGGGGGAGACCCAGTACTTC.

The chain is built from TRBV18 and TRBJ2-3, with 7 nucleotides matching TRBD1. V was pared by 3 bases and J by 4 bases, with 1 base of the junction left unmatched. The germline V gene encodes CDR1 KGHSH and CDR2 LQKENI. This CDR3 has 13 residues. The CDR3 bases are TGTGCCAGCTCACCGGGACAGCCAGATACGCAGTATTTT. Translated, it gives CASSPGQPDTQYF.

The V gene is TRBV6-5, the J gene TRBJ1-5; D is perhaps TRBD1 (6 bases). CDR1 is MNHEY, CDR2 SVGAGI, per germline. The CDR3 length is 12 residues. V shed 8 bases and J shed 9 bases, with 14 bases lying between them. The CDR3 DNA sequence: TGTGCCAGCCTCGGACAGTCTGGGCCCCAGCATTTT. Its protein is CASLGQSGPQHF.

V is TRBV30 and J is TRBJ1-2; D remains unclear. Germline lookup yields CDR1 GTSNPN and CDR2 SVGIG (reference sequence). There are 13 residues in the CDR3. V was clipped by 3 bases and J by 8 bases, with 16 bases between them. The CDR3 sequence is CAWRDASGGGYTF. The DNA for the CDR3 is TGTGCCTGGAGGGACGCCTCGGGCGGGGGCTACACCTTC.

The table lists this clone with a few counts. This chain uses TRBV10-3 with TRBJ1-1, with D possibly TRBD1 on 5 matching bases. Germline V gene lookup returns CDR1 ENHRY and CDR2 SYGVKD. This CDR3 contains 13 residues. Between the trimmed V and J ends, which lost 4 bases and 1 base, there was a span of 7 bases. This chain's CDR3 is CAISVGQNTEAFF. Here the CDR3 DNA reads TGTGCCATCAGTGTAGGACAGAACACTGAAGCTTTCTTT.

The chain combines TRBV5-4 with TRBJ2-1; 8 nucleotides agree with TRBD1. The ends lost 10 bases at V and 4 bases at J; junction bases unmatched: 10. CDR3 size: 14 residues. CDR1 and CDR2 (germline): SGHNT, YYREEE (reference sequence). DNA of the CDR3: TGTGCCTCCCAAGCCCAGGGGGCTTACAATGAGCAGTTCTTC. It codes for CASQAQGAYNEQFF.

This chain uses TRBV5-1 with TRBJ2-1; TRBD2 matches at 10 bases. Germline CDR1 reads SGHRS; CDR2 reads YFSETQ. The CDR3 extends over 15 amino acids. The trim removed 4 bases at V and 8 bases at J, leaving 9 bases unmatched. DNA for the CDR3: TGCGCCAGCAGCAGGTCAGCGGGAGGGCCCGATGAGCAGTTCTTC. Its translation: CASSRSAGGPDEQFF.

The chain combines TRBV5-1 with TRBJ1-4, with D perhaps TRBD1 (6 bases). The germline V gene has CDR1 SGHRS and CDR2 YFSETQ. The germline V and J ends were trimmed by 2 bases and 5 bases, with 10 bases remaining between them. The CDR3 loop spans 14 amino acids. The CDR3 loop is CASSFGQMNEKLFF. The CDR3 bases are TGCGCCAGCAGCTTTGGACAGATGAATGAAAAACTGTTTTTT.

CDR3 sequence reads: CASSLRAGQETQYF. Here the CDR3 DNA reads TGTGCCAGCAGCTTGCGCGCAGGTCAAGAGACCCAGTACTTC. The chain joins TRBV7-2 to TRBJ2-5; D unresolved. Germline lookup yields CDR1 SGHTA and CDR2 FQGNSA. The length of the CDR3 is 14 residues. With 3 bases removed from V and 2 bases from J, the gap between germline ends came to 10 bases.

This clone was observed a single time. This rearrangement joins TRBV6-4 to TRBJ2-1; tentatively, D is TRBD1 (5 bases). Germline-derived CDR1 and CDR2 are MRHNA and SNTAGT. This CDR3 is 13 amino acids long. Trimming removed 6 bases from V and 7 bases from J, with 13 bases in between. CDR3 residues: CASSAGNGNEQFF. CDR3 nucleotides: TGTGCCAGCAGCGCAGGGAACGGGAATGAGCAGTTCTTC.

This clone appeared a few times. This chain joins TRBV9 and TRBJ1-1; D is uncertain. The germline gives CDR1 SGDLS, CDR2 YYNGEE. CDR3 size: 13 residues. Trimming removed 3 bases from V and 0 bases from J, with 6 bases in between. The CDR3 DNA sequence: TGTGCCAGCAGCGCTGACATGAACACTGAAGCTTTCTTT. Its protein is CASSADMNTEAFF.

This clone appeared a few times. This sequence joins TRBV2 and TRBJ1-1; no clear D gene. The CDR3 length is 13 residues. Trimming removed 7 bases at V and 1 base at J, with 10 bases between. In germline, CDR1 is SNHLY, CDR2 FYNNEI. The CDR3 loop reads CASMRVSNTEAFF. DNA for the CDR3: TGTGCCAGCATGAGAGTTTCGAACACTGAAGCTTTCTTT.

V is TRBV5-1 and J is TRBJ1-2; D gene unclear. Deletions cut 0 bases from V and 4 bases from J, with 13 bases between. The CDR3 is 15 residues long. Per the germline V gene, CDR1 is SGHRS and CDR2 is YFSETQ. CDR3 region: CASSLEADILYGYTF. The CDR3 region has the DNA TGCGCCAGCAGCTTGGAAGCTGACATTCTCTATGGCTACACCTTC.

The V gene is TRBV5-1, the J gene TRBJ1-1, with D possibly being TRBD1 (6 bases). Trimming stripped 4 bases from V and 1 base from J, with 14 bases between. CDR3 size: 15 residues. Germline lookup yields CDR1 SGHRS and CDR2 YFSETQ. CDR3 nucleotides: TGCGCCAGCAGCGAACCCCGGACAGAGAACACTGAAGCTTTCTTT. Translating it yields CASSEPRTENTEAFF.

This chain connects TRBV27 to TRBJ2-1; tentatively, D is TRBD1 (6 bases). CDR1 and CDR2 (germline): MNHEY, SMNVEV (reference sequence). V was shortened by 8 bases and J by 10 bases, with 18 bases between the two germline ends. The CDR3 length is 13 residues. In nucleotides, the CDR3 is TGTGCCAGCGCTGGAAGGGGGATTGGCGAGCAGTTCTTC. Encoded protein: CASAGRGIGEQFF.

This chain links TRBV14 with TRBJ2-5; no clear D gene. The V gene lost 0 bases and the J gene lost 5 bases, with 13 bases spanning the gap. The CDR3 is 15 residues long. Germline values: CDR1 SGHDN, CDR2 FVKESK. CDR3: CASSQDPSVGETQYF. In DNA form, the CDR3 reads TGTGCCAGCAGCCAAGATCCGTCTGTGGGGGAGACCCAGTACTTC.